These T cell receptor beta chains were read from a single sample in a study of post-analysis software for immune sequencing data. TCRdb ran MiXCR on the PCR reads and lists one entry per CDR3 protein. This sample yields roughly 730,000 distinct CDR3 sequences, of which 25% to 30% are seen a single time; approximately 0.55% belongs to the top ten. Source material: blood. Source of these receptors: a girl aged 10 to 17 with multiple sclerosis. The CDR3 runs from the conserved cysteine through the conserved F or W. A D gene is named only where the DNA matches it firmly. Not every row has a clone size; where given, it reads once, few, many or a size class.

>TRBJ2-1|NA|TRBD1|TRBV7-6
CASSFRQGGHEQFF
TGTGCCAGCAGCTTCCGACAGGGCGGGCATGAGCAGTTCTTC
>TRBJ2-4|NA|TRBD2|TRBV20-1
CSALAGALNIQYF
TGCAGTGCTTTAGCGGGAGCCCTAAACATTCAGTACTTC
>TRBJ2-7|NA|TRBD1|TRBV29-1
CSARQGAVSCEQYF
TGCAGCGCCAGACAGGGGGCCGTATCCTGCGAGCAGTACTTC
>TRBJ1-5|few|NA|TRBV4-1
CASSQDEIGEGGLGQPQHF
TGCGCCAGCAGCCAAGATGAAATTGGGGAGGGAGGCTTAGGACAGCCCCAGCATTTT
>TRBJ1-5|NA|NA|TRBV6-6
CASRYGNNQPQHF
TGTGCCAGCAGGTACGGTAACAATCAGCCCCAGCATTTT
>TRBJ1-4|NA|NA|TRBV20-1
CSARGQPATNEKLFF
TGCAGTGCTAGAGGACAGCCTGCAACTAATGAAAAACTGTTTTTT
>TRBJ2-7|NA|NA|TRBV27
CASSLVPGAHYEQYF
TGTGCCAGCAGTTTAGTCCCGGGAGCCCACTACGAGCAGTACTTC
>TRBJ2-5|once|TRBD1|TRBV13
CASSLGTGDQETQYF
TGTGCCAGCAGCTTAGGGACAGGGGACCAAGAGACCCAGTACTTC
>TRBJ2-4|NA|NA|TRBV6-6
CASRNRVEAKNIQYF
TGTGCCAGCAGAAACAGGGTAGAAGCCAAAAACATTCAGTACTTC
>TRBJ2-1|once|TRBD2|TRBV10-3
CATTPPAGDNEQFF
TGTGCCACCACACCACCAGCGGGGGACAATGAGCAGTTCTTC
>TRBJ1-2|NA|NA|TRBV3-1
CASSPMPQGYGYTF
TGTGCCAGCAGCCCAATGCCACAGGGCTATGGCTACACCTTC
>TRBJ2-5|NA|NA|TRBV20-1
CSARDARRSGPQYF
TGCAGTGCTAGAGATGCGCGGAGGTCCGGGCCCCAGTACTTC
>TRBJ1-1|few|NA|TRBV4-3
CASSQVLGGKNTEAFF
TGCGCCAGCAGCCAAGTTTTGGGGGGTAAGAACACTGAAGCTTTCTTT
>TRBJ2-5|few|NA|TRBV29-1
CSVVAAIGETQYF
TGCAGCGTTGTGGCTGCCATAGGGGAGACCCAGTACTTC
>TRBJ2-2|NA|TRBD2|TRBV7-8
CASSPWTSGRGRTGELFF
TGTGCCAGCAGCCCCTGGACTAGCGGGAGGGGTAGGACCGGGGAGCTGTTTTTT
>TRBJ1-2|few|NA|TRBV6-2/TRBV6-3
CASRMRDSGYGYTF
TGTGCCAGCAGGATGAGGGATTCCGGCTATGGCTACACCTTC
>TRBJ1-6|few|NA|TRBV7-9
CAAGGIDSPLHF
TGTGCCGCTGGGGGGATCGATTCACCCCTCCACTTT
>TRBJ2-5|NA|TRBD2|TRBV20-1
CGAPIAGSGETQYF
TGCGGTGCTCCGATAGCGGGCTCGGGAGAGACCCAGTACTTC
>TRBJ1-1|few|TRBD1|TRBV6-6
CASSYRGLNTEAFF
TGTGCTAGCAGTTACAGGGGCTTGAACACTGAAGCTTTCTTT
>TRBJ2-1|few|TRBD1|TRBV4-2
CASSQDGQGVRQFF
TGTGCCAGCAGCCAGGACGGACAGGGGGTTCGGCAGTTCTTC
>TRBJ1-2|few|TRBD1|TRBV29-1
CSVVPLGQNYGYTF
TGCAGCGTCGTACCTTTGGGACAGAACTATGGCTACACCTTC
>TRBJ1-1|NA|NA|TRBV6-5
CASSYSPGPEAFF
TGTGCCAGCAGTTACAGTCCAGGGCCTGAAGCTTTCTTT
>TRBJ2-7|NA|NA|TRBV5-1
CASRGGSQYEQYF
TGCGCCAGCAGGGGGGGCAGCCAATACGAGCAGTACTTC
>TRBJ2-2|NA|TRBD1|TRBV4-2
CASSQDSRTGDLLNTGELFF
TGTGCCAGCAGCCAAGATTCGAGGACAGGGGACCTTCTTAACACCGGGGAGCTGTTTTTT
>TRBJ2-7|NA|TRBD2|TRBV20-1
CSARETGGLDEQYF
TGCAGTGCTAGAGAGACGGGAGGGCTCGACGAGCAGTACTTC
>TRBJ2-7|NA|NA|TRBV28
CASSLLGSVEQYF
TGTGCCAGCAGTTTATTAGGTTCCGTCGAGCAGTACTTC
>TRBJ2-3|NA|TRBD1|TRBV28
CASSPLLTGVNTDTQYF
TGTGCCAGCAGTCCACTACTAACAGGGGTTAACACAGATACGCAGTATTTT
>TRBJ2-5|few|NA|TRBV20-1
CSAGSPTRRQETQYF
TGCAGTGCTGGGTCCCCCACACGGAGACAAGAGACCCAGTACTTC
>TRBJ2-1|NA|NA|TRBV5-1
CASSLGASNYNEQFF
TGCGCCAGCAGCTTGGGTGCGTCTAATTACAATGAGCAGTTCTTC
>TRBJ2-1|few|TRBD2|TRBV6-5
CASSSGASGGDEQFF
TGTGCCAGCAGTTCGGGAGCTAGCGGGGGGGATGAGCAGTTCTTC
>TRBJ2-5|NA|NA|TRBV18
CASSPRSDVGETQYF
TGTGCCAGCTCACCACGATCGGACGTCGGTGAGACCCAGTACTTC
>TRBJ2-5|NA|TRBD2|TRBV15
CATSSLGGGVSETQYF
TGTGCCACCAGCAGTCTGGGCGGGGGGGTATCGGAGACCCAGTACTTC
>TRBJ2-5|NA|NA|TRBV5-1
CASSLGGYAQETQYF
TGCGCCAGCAGCTTGGGCGGGTACGCACAAGAGACCCAGTACTTC
>TRBJ2-7|few|TRBD2|TRBV29-1
CSVEEGTSGRNSYEQYF
TGCAGCGTTGAAGAGGGGACTAGCGGGAGGAACTCCTACGAGCAGTACTTC
>TRBJ2-1|NA|NA|TRBV19
CASSIFSSDEQFF
TGTGCCAGTAGTATATTCAGTTCCGATGAGCAGTTCTTC
>TRBJ2-7|NA|NA|TRBV7-2
CASSLLGVISSNEQYF
TGTGCCAGCAGCTTACTGGGCGTTATCTCGTCCAATGAGCAGTACTTC
>TRBJ2-5|few|NA|TRBV7-9
CASSLGGSGHQETQYF
TGTGCCAGCAGCTTAGGGGGGAGCGGGCACCAAGAGACCCAGTACTTC
>TRBJ2-7|few|TRBD2|TRBV20-1
CSASTPRLAGEYEQYF
TGCAGTGCTAGCACACCGAGACTAGCGGGAGAGTACGAGCAGTACTTC
>TRBJ1-2|few|NA|TRBV20-1
CSGGQGPQTRVYGYTF
TGCAGCGGTGGTCAGGGGCCACAGACCAGGGTCTATGGCTACACCTTC
>TRBJ2-3|few|NA|TRBV7-2
CASSRLATGDTQYF
TGTGCCAGCAGCCGCCTGGCCACTGGGGATACGCAGTATTTT
>TRBJ2-1|NA|TRBD1|TRBV29-1
CSGTGQGFGEQFF
TGCAGCGGGACGGGACAGGGATTTGGTGAGCAGTTCTTC
>TRBJ2-5|few|TRBD2|TRBV28
CASSLTGTSGRGTQYF
TGTGCCAGCAGCCTCACAGGGACTAGCGGAAGGGGGACCCAGTACTTC
>TRBJ2-7|NA|TRBD2|TRBV7-2
CASSFRLAGLSYNEQYF
TGTGCCAGCAGCTTCCGACTAGCGGGACTCTCCTACAATGAGCAGTACTTC
>TRBJ2-5|many|NA|TRBV10-3
CAISESGGQRETQYF
TGTGCCATCAGTGAGTCGGGGGGTCAGAGAGAGACCCAGTACTTC